The source of this T cell receptor (beta chain) is a study of blood T cell repertoires in COVID-19 (dated by TCRdb to the early 2020s). In the study overall: Samples covering the acute and convalescent phases of COVID-19 were provided by collaborators in the United States, Italy and Spain. The material from the prospective study consisted of cDNA or gDNA derived from T cells, B-cell-depleted T cells, or PBMCs. Subjects who had been exposed to COVID-19, were actively infected with it, or had recovered from it provided the deeply sampled blood TCRbeta repertoires that made up the dataset. The repertoires were released in a freely available public database meant as a resource for research on the immune response to SARS-CoV-2. Samples came from the ongoing ImmuneRACE study (first 160 participants) plus 1,254 subjects from 6 global collaborators. A de-identified subject ID, COVID-19 status, age in years and sex were almost always included in the sample metadata. Where available, HLA class I and class II types were obtained from metadata supplied by the sample provider rather than from assay-based typing.

The collaborating institutions used their own protocols to collect whole blood in K2EDTA tubes. For TCRbeta analysis, collaborators shipped samples in one of three forms: frozen whole blood, isolated PBMCs, or DNA extracted from either of those sample types. A word on this clone: Its specific antigen is unknown. No base quality values were provided; no much bigger clone lies one nucleotide off.

TCRbeta CDR3 regions were amplified from genomic DNA using the immunoSEQ Assay, a bias-controlled multiplex PCR. In the authors' own workflow: The number of nucleated cells in each sample was estimated from the amplification of reference gene primers within the assay. To quantify the absolute abundance of each unique TCRbeta CDR3 rearrangement, sequence reads were collapsed and filtered. For each sample, productive Simpson clonality was calculated by taking the square root of Simpson's diversity index across productive rearrangements. TCRdb holds this immuneACCESS table with in-frame rearrangements only. Some clones are missing; in checked studies, unresolved V genes explain under half, and the rest has no known cause. Clone size and V and J calls were adopted from that table, with D and trimming inferred from the DNA. The sample table shows about 210,000 clones, and 82% are seen once. The ten largest account for roughly 12% of the sample.

Broader findings and caveats from the paper: Clinical and demographic metadata were provided uncurated, with the amount varying by source and participant.

The germline V gene (reference sequence) yields MNHEY for CDR1 and SMNVEV for CDR2. The junction carries 13 bases between V and J, which are trimmed by 5 bases and 0 bases respectively. The CDR3 sequence holds 15 residues, the cysteine and phenylalanine included. Only CDR3 DNA remains: 45 bases, in frame from the first base. The receptor was isolated from a woman aged 40 to 49 with acute or convalescent COVID-19. Specimen: peripheral blood. The V and J segments used are TRBV27 and TRBJ1-2; a weak D assignment points to TRBD1 (5 bases agree). The CDR3 region has the sequence CASSPDSHANYGYTF. The nucleotides read TGTGCCAGCAGTCCCGACAGCCATGCTAACTATGGCTACACCTTC.